Below are 8 T cell receptor beta chains sequenced from a single sample in a study of CD8+CD57+ T cells in acquired aplastic anemia. Genomic DNA was employed as the template in profiling TCR beta VDJ and CDR3. TCRdb re-derived calls from the reads in MiXCR, one entry per CDR3 protein. The sample lists 150,000 to 200,000 distinct CDR3 sequences, about three fifths seen once, with about 41% in the top ten. Specimen: sorted CD4+, CD8+, or CD8+CD57+ T cells (not recorded which) from PBMCs. The receptor set was obtained from a human donor in good health.

The V and J genes are TRBV2 and TRBJ2-7; D not resolved. The CDR3 sequence is 14 residues long. Germline CDR1 SNHLY, CDR2 FYNNEI. V was shortened by 3 bases and J by 0 bases, with 9 bases between the two germline ends. In nucleotides, the CDR3 is TGTGCCAGCAGTGATGCGCACTACTCCTACGAGCAGTACTTC. It is translated as CASSDAHYSYEQYF.

About this clonotype: A much larger clone differs from this one at a single base, so this may be a read error. The CDR3 does not end in the conserved phenylalanine or tryptophan, so this is likely a read error. The rearrangement uses TRBV12-3 or TRBV12-4 and TRBJ2-1; a weak D match, TRBD1 (6 bases). Trimming stripped 5 bases from V and 0 bases from J, with 14 bases between. There are 16 residues in the CDR3. This CDR3 is CASSMTGPGSYNEQFL. CDR3 nucleotide sequence: TGTGCCAGCAGTATGACAGGACCGGGCTCCTACAATGAGCAGTTCCTC.

The J gene is TRBJ1-1, the V gene TRBV5-1; 7 bases align to TRBD1. V lost 0 bases to trimming and J lost 0 bases; unmatched junction nucleotides: 5. CDR1 and CDR2 from the germline V gene are SGHRS and YFSETQ. This CDR3 has 16 amino acids. The CDR3 sequence: CASSLGGGQMNTEAFF. CDR3 bases: TGCGCCAGCAGCTTGGGAGGGGGACAGATGAACACTGAAGCTTTCTTT.

This clonotype is a singleton in its sample. Just one base apart from a much larger clone, this may be a read error. This chain joins TRBV6-5 and TRBJ2-3, with no clear D. The CDR3 contains 15 residues. Germline-derived CDR1 and CDR2 are MNHEY and SVGAGI. Deletions cut 4 bases from V and 6 bases from J, with 17 bases between. CDR3 sequence reads: CASSCPTDLEDTQYF. As DNA, the CDR3 is TGTGCCAGCAGTTGCCCCACCGATCTAGAGGATACGCAGTATTTT.

This clonotype came up many times. V and J are TRBV5-8 and TRBJ2-5; possibly TRBD1 for D (7 bases). The CDR3 spans 15 residues. V was clipped by 4 bases and J by 5 bases, with 18 bases between them. The germline CDR1 and CDR2 sequences are SGHTS and YDEGEE. The CDR3, as DNA: TGTGCCAGCAGCAACAGTTACAGGGGAGGTGAGACCCAGTACTTC. Amino acid sequence: CASSNSYRGGETQYF.

This clonotype has ten or more counts. The chain recombines TRBV20-1 with TRBJ2-7, with D tentatively TRBD2 (5 bases). Trimming shortened V by 5 bases and J by 0 bases, and 14 bases separated the two germline ends. This CDR3 spans 14 amino acids. Germline CDR1 DFQATT, CDR2 SNEGSKA (reference sequence). The CDR3 nucleotides read TGCAGTGCTCCGGAGAGCGGTAACTCCTACGAGCAGTACTTC. It specifies CSAPESGNSYEQYF.

As to this clonotype: This may be a read error, as it is one base from a much larger clone. J is TRBJ2-5 and V is TRBV6-1; perhaps TRBD2 as D (5 bases). The CDR3 runs to 14 residues. Germline CDR1 is MNHNS and CDR2 is SASEGT. V lost 5 bases and J lost 4, with 14 bases in between. CDR3 protein: CASSYGIDGETQYF. DNA of the CDR3: TGTGCCAGCAGTTACGGGATAGATGGAGAGACCCAGTACTTC.

Concerning this clonotype itself: At one boundary the junction diverges from the germline segment, which might be a read error. The chain has TRBV25-1 and TRBJ2-1; weak D call: TRBD2 (5 bases). Germline CDR1 is MGHDK and CDR2 is SYGVNS. CDR3 size: 15 residues. This CDR3 is CASEGSESSCNEQFF. CDR3 sequence (DNA): TGTGCCAGCGAGGGATCGGAGAGCTCCTGCAATGAGCAGTTCTTC.